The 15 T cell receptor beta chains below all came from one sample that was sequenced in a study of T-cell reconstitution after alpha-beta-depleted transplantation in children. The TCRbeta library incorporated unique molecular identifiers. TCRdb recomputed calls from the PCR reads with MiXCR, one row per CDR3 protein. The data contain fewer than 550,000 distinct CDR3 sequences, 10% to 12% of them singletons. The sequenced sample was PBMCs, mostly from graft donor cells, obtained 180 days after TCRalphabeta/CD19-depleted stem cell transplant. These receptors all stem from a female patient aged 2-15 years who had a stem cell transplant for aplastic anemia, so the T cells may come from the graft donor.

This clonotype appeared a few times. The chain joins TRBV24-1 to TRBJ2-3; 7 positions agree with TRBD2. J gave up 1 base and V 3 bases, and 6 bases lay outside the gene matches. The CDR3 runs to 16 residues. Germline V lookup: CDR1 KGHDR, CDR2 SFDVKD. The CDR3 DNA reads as TGTGCCACCAGTGATCCGGCGGGGAGGGGCACAGATACGCAGTATTTT. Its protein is CATSDPAGRGTDTQYF.

CDR3 in DNA: TGCAGTGCTAGAAGGTGGAATGAGCAGTTCTTC. This encodes CSARRWNEQFF. This chain connects TRBV20-1 to TRBJ2-1; D ambiguous. Trimming removed 2 bases at V and 7 bases at J, with 6 bases between. Per germline, CDR1 DFQATT and CDR2 SNEGSKA (reference sequence). The CDR3 totals 11 residues.

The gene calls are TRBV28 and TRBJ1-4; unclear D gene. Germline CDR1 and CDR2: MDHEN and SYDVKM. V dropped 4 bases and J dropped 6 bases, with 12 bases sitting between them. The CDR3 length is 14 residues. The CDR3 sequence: CASSSAHPDEKLFF. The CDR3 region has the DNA TGTGCCAGCAGTTCGGCCCATCCGGATGAAAAACTGTTTTTT.

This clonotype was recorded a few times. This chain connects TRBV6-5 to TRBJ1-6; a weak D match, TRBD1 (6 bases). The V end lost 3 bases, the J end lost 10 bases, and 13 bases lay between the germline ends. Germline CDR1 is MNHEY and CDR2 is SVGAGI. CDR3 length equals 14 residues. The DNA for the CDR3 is TGTGCCAGCAGTTATTTCGGGGGCTTGTCACCCCTCCACTTT. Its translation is CASSYFGGLSPLHF.

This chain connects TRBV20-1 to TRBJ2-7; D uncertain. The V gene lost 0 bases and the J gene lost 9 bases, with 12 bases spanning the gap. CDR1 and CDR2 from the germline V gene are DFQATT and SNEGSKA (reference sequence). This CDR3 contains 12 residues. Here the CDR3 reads CSARDTGLVQYV. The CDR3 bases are TGCAGTGCTAGAGATACGGGTCTTGTGCAGTACGTC.

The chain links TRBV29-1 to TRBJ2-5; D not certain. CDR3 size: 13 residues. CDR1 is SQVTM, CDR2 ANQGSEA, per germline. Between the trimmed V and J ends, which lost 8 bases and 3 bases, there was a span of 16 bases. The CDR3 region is CSSTGPQKETQYF. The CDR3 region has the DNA TGCAGCTCGACCGGGCCCCAAAAAGAGACCCAGTACTTC. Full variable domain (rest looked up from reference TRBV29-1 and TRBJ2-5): SAVISQKPSRDICQRGTSLTIQCQVDSQVTMMFWYRQQPGQSLTLIATANQGSEATYESGFVIDKFPISRPNLTFSTLTVSNMSPEDSSIYLCSSTGPQKETQYFGPGTRLLVL.

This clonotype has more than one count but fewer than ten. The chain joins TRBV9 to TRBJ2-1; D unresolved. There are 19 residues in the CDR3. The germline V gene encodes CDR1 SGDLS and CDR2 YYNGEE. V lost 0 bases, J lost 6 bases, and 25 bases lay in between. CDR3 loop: CASSVALWSMAENPNEQFF. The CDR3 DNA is TGTGCCAGCAGCGTAGCCCTCTGGTCTATGGCGGAGAATCCCAATGAGCAGTTCTTC.

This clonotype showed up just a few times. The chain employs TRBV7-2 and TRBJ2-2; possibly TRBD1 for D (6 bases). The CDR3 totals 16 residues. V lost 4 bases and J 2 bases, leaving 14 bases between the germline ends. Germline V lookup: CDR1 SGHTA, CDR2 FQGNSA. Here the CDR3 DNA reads TGTGCCAGCAGCTCGAGGGGGAGACATAACACCGGGGAGCTGTTTTTT. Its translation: CASSSRGRHNTGELFF.

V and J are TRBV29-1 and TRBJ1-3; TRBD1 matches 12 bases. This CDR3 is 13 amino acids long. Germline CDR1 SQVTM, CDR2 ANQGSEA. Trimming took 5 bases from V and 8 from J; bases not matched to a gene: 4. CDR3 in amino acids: CSVPGTGGDTIYF. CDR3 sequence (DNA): TGCAGCGTTCCCGGGACAGGGGGCGACACCATATATTTT.

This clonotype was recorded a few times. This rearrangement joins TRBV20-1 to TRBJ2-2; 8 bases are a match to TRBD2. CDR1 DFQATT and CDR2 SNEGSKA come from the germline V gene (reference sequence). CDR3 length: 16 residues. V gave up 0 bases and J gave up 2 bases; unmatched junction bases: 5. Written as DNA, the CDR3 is TGCAGTGCTAGAGATCCTGCGGGGGGAAACACCGGGGAGCTGTTTTTT. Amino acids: CSARDPAGGNTGELFF.

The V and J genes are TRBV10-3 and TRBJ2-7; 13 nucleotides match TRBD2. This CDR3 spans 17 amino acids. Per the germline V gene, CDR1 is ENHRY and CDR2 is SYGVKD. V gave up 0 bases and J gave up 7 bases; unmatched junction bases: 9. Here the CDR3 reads CAISESTSGRPLGEQYF. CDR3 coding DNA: TGTGCCATCAGTGAGTCGACTAGCGGGAGGCCCTTGGGGGAGCAGTACTTC.

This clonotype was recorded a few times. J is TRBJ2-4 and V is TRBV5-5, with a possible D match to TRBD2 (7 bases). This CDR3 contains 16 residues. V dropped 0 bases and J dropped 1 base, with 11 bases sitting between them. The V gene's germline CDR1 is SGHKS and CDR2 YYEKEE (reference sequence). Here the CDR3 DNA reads TGTGCCAGCAGCTTGGAGGGGGGGTCTGCCAAAAACATTCAGTACTTC. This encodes CASSLEGGSAKNIQYF.

The CDR3 here is CASNGGGWRNQPQHF. CDR3 coding DNA: TGTGCCAGTAACGGGGGGGGGTGGCGCAATCAGCCCCAGCATTTT. The chain couples TRBV19 to TRBJ1-5; weak D call: TRBD1 (5 bases). V lost 7 bases and J 2 bases, leaving 15 bases between the germline ends. The CDR3 extends over 15 amino acids. Per the germline V gene, CDR1 is LNHDA and CDR2 is SQIVND (reference sequence). Filled out from reference TRBV19 and TRBJ1-5, the complete variable domain reads DGGITQSPKYLFRKEGQNVTLSCEQNLNHDAMYWYRQDPGQGLRLIYYSQIVNDFQKGDIAEGYSVSREKKESFPLTVTSAQKNPTAFYLCASNGGGWRNQPQHFGDGTRLSIL.

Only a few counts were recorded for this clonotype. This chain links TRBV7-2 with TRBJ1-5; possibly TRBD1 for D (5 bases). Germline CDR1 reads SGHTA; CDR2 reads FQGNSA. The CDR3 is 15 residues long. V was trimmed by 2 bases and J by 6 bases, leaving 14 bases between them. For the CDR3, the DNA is TGTGCCAGCAGCTTAAAGGGGAGCATCAGTCAGCCCCAGCATTTT. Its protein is CASSLKGSISQPQHF.

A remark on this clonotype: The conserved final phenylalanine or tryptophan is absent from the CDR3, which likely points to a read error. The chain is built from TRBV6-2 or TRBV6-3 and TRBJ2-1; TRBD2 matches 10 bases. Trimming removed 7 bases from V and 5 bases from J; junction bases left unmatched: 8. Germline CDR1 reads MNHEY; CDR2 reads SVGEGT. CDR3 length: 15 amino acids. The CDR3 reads CASTHSGRGDNEQFS. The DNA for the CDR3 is TGTGCCAGCACCCACAGCGGGAGGGGGGACAATGAGCAGTTCTCC.